The TCR beta chain described here comes from a study of post-analysis software for immune sequencing data. Unique molecular identifiers were built into the TCR beta cDNA libraries. T cells numbering roughly 0.85 to 11 million gave rise to roughly 0.5 million cDNA molecules. TCRdb ran MiXCR on the PCR reads and lists one entry per CDR3 protein. The sample holds hundreds of thousands of distinct CDR3 sequences, approximately 30% seen once. The table lists this clonotype with a few counts. Its specificity is not known. Study-wide findings and caveats: The five TRBV segments detected at higher frequency in patients than in controls included TRBV5-6, TRBV5-1 and TRBV20-1.

The CDR3 sequence is 18 residues long. J was trimmed by 2 bases and V by 0 bases; bases with no gene match: 12. Germline V lookup: CDR1 SGHRS, CDR2 YFSETQ. J is TRBJ2-3 and V is TRBV5-1; 7 bases are a match to TRBD2. The sample was blood. This clonotype was obtained from a girl aged 5-17 years with multiple sclerosis. For the CDR3, the DNA is TGCGCCAGCAGCTTGGGTTACGCTAGCGGATCCTTCACAGATACGCAGTATTTT. It translates to CASSLGYASGSFTDTQYF.